Each of the 19 T cell receptor beta chains below was sequenced from the same sample in a study of response to subunit inactivated influenza vaccine. One entry per CDR3 protein results from TCRdb running MiXCR on the RT-PCR reads. Of approximately 500,000 distinct CDR3 sequences listed, 14% are singletons. This material consisted of PBMCs from blood, taken 12 days after vaccination. These receptors originate from a man aged 50 or older who received an inactivated influenza vaccine.

Of note for this clonotype: No conserved phenylalanine or tryptophan is present at the end of the CDR3, so a read error is the likely explanation. The chain recombines TRBV15 with TRBJ2-7; D is unclear. From germline, CDR1 is LNHNV and CDR2 YYDKDF (reference sequence). V shed 0 bases and J shed 3 bases, with 3 bases lying between them. CDR3 length: 12 amino acids. The CDR3: CATSRDSYEQYL. The CDR3 bases are TGTGCCACCAGCAGAGACAGCTACGAGCAGTACTTA.

This clonotype was picked up many times. The gene calls are TRBV29-1 and TRBJ2-3, with D possibly TRBD2 on 5 matching bases. The ends were cut back, 5 bases at V and 4 bases at J, with 19 bases in the middle. Per germline, CDR1 SQVTM and CDR2 ANQGSEA. This CDR3 spans 15 amino acids. CDR3 coding DNA: TGCAGCGTTCCCGAGACTATGGGAAGCCCAGATACGCAGTATTTT. It is translated as CSVPETMGSPDTQYF.

This clonotype has a handful of counts. V usage is TRBV27 and J usage is TRBJ2-3; D unclear. Trimming shortened V by 5 bases and J by 5 bases, and 11 bases separated the two germline ends. The CDR3 loop spans 13 amino acids. Per germline, CDR1 MNHEY and CDR2 SMNVEV (reference sequence). DNA of the CDR3: TGTGCCAGCAGTACGGGTGTCGGAGATACGCAGTATTTT. Translation: CASSTGVGDTQYF.

The CDR3 DNA is TGCAGTGCTAGTCTCGCAGATACGCAGTATTTT. This codes for CSASLADTQYF. This chain joins TRBV20-1 and TRBJ2-3; D is unresolved. CDR1 and CDR2 from the germline V gene are DFQATT and SNEGSKA (reference sequence). V lost 3 bases to trimming and J lost 4 bases, with 5 bases between them. The CDR3 spans 11 residues.

V gene TRBV24-1 combines with J gene TRBJ2-3, with 7 bases aligning to TRBD1. The germline gives CDR1 KGHDR, CDR2 SFDVKD. CDR3 length: 14 amino acids. The trim removed 3 bases at V and 3 bases at J, leaving 2 bases unmatched. The CDR3 spells CATSDPRGTDTQYF. CDR3 in DNA: TGTGCCACCAGTGATCCCAGGGGGACAGATACGCAGTATTTT.

This clonotype was seen more than once but under ten times. The CDR3: CASSQDIGLKETQYF. CDR3 in DNA: TGTGCCAGCAGCCAAGATATCGGACTCAAAGAGACCCAGTACTTC. The V and J genes are TRBV4-2 and TRBJ2-5, with D possibly TRBD2 on 5 matching bases. The V and J ends lost 0 bases and 3 bases respectively, with 11 bases between them. In germline, CDR1 is LGHNA, CDR2 YNFKEQ. CDR3 length equals 15 residues.

This chain connects TRBV7-9 to TRBJ2-1, with TRBD2 matching over 8 bases. This CDR3 comprises 15 residues. Germline CDR1 reads SEHNR; CDR2 reads FQNEAQ (reference sequence). V was pared by 8 bases and J by 5 bases, with 11 bases of the junction left unmatched. CDR3 sequence (DNA): TGTGCCAGCCAGCATTCTCGAGCGGGGGACAATGAGCAGTTCTTC. Translation: CASQHSRAGDNEQFF.

This clonotype appeared a few times. The chain joins TRBV18 to TRBJ2-4; D perhaps matches TRBD2 (5 bases). Deletions cut 5 bases from V and 5 bases from J, with 13 bases between. The CDR3 consists of 14 residues. CDR1 is KGHSH and CDR2 is LQKENI in the germline V gene. Written as DNA, the CDR3 is TGTGCCAGCTCAGGAACGGGAAGAGAAAACATTCAGTACTTC. This translates into CASSGTGRENIQYF. The full variable domain, rest sourced from reference TRBV18 and TRBJ2-4, is NAGVMQNPRHLVRRRGQEARLRCSPMKGHSHVYWYRQLPEEGLKFMVYLQKENIIDESGMPKERFSAEFPKEGPSILRIQQVVRGDSAAYFCASSGTGRENIQYFGAGTRLSVL.

This clonotype was seen a handful of times. The chain recombines TRBV4-1 with TRBJ1-2; D unresolved. V lost 3 bases, J lost 1 base, and 9 bases lay in between. There are 14 residues in the CDR3. Germline V CDR1 and CDR2: MGHRA, YSYEKL. The CDR3 loop reads CASSHEGLNYGYTF. CDR3 coding DNA: TGCGCCAGCAGCCATGAGGGTCTTAACTATGGCTACACCTTC.

The chain links TRBV25-1 to TRBJ2-1; 7 nucleotides align to TRBD2. Germline-derived CDR1 and CDR2 are MGHDK and SYGVNS. V gave up 1 base and J gave up 3 bases; unmatched junction bases: 6. The CDR3 has 16 amino acids. CDR3 amino acids: CASSEFAGGSYNEQFF. CDR3 DNA: TGTGCCAGCAGTGAATTTGCGGGCGGGAGCTACAATGAGCAGTTCTTC. The full variable domain, completed using reference TRBV25-1 and TRBJ2-1, is EADIYQTPRYLVIGTGKKITLECSQTMGHDKMYWYQQDPGMELHLIHYSYGVNSTEKGDLSSESTVSRIRTEHFPLTLESARPSHTSQYLCASSEFAGGSYNEQFFGPGTRLTVL.

This sequence joins TRBV12-3 or TRBV12-4 and TRBJ1-5; tentative D call: TRBD1 (6 bases). This CDR3 is 14 amino acids long. Trimming took 6 bases from V and 7 from J, leaving 16 bases between them. The CDR3 region has the DNA TGTGCCAGCAGCTCCGGACAGCTCCGACAGCCCCAGCATTTT. Translated, it gives CASSSGQLRQPQHF.

This clonotype was seen only a few times. This rearrangement joins TRBV19 to TRBJ1-1, with D unresolved. Germline V gene data show CDR1 as LNHDA and CDR2 as SQIVND (reference sequence). V lost 9 bases and J 10 bases, leaving 15 bases between the germline ends. This CDR3 has 11 residues. CDR3 in DNA: TGTGCCAGCATGTATGGGATAGGAGCTTTCTTT. It is translated as CASMYGIGAFF. Based on the CDR3 plus reference TRBV19 and TRBJ1-1, the full variable domain is DGGITQSPKYLFRKEGQNVTLSCEQNLNHDAMYWYRQDPGQGLRLIYYSQIVNDFQKGDIAEGYSVSREKKESFPLTVTSAQKNPTAFYLCASMYGIGAFFGQGTRLTVV.

Many counts were recorded for this clonotype. The chain recombines TRBV20-1 with TRBJ2-5; D gene uncertain. Trimming stripped 6 bases from V and 6 bases from J, with 8 bases between. Germline V gene data show CDR1 as DFQATT and CDR2 as SNEGSKA (reference sequence). The CDR3 has 10 amino acids. The CDR3: CSARVQTQYF. The CDR3 nucleotides are TGCAGTGCACGGGTACAGACCCAGTACTTC.

This clonotype was observed at least ten times. The chain couples TRBV5-1 to TRBJ2-3; TRBD2 agrees at 7 bases. The CDR3 is 15 amino acids. Looked up from germline, CDR1 is SGHRS and CDR2 is YFSETQ. J was trimmed by 1 base and V by 4 bases; bases with no gene match: 6. Here the CDR3 reads CASSPPLAGTDTQYF. Written as DNA, the CDR3 is TGCGCCAGCAGCCCCCCCCTAGCGGGCACAGATACGCAGTATTTT.

The chain employs TRBV6-2 or TRBV6-3 and TRBJ2-7; 11 bases are shared with TRBD1. V was pared by 6 bases and J by 3 bases, with 7 bases of the junction left unmatched. This CDR3 is built from 15 residues. Germline CDR1 and CDR2: MNHEY and SVGEGT. The CDR3 nucleotides read TGTGCCAGCAGCCAACCGGGACAGGGGGTCTACGAGCAGTACTTC. Translating gives CASSQPGQGVYEQYF.

In this sample, this clonotype turned up a few times. This rearrangement joins TRBV6-6 to TRBJ2-1; tentatively, D is TRBD1 (6 bases). This CDR3 is built from 11 residues. The ends were cut back, 4 bases at V and 10 bases at J, with 8 bases in the middle. Germline CDR1 reads MNHNY; CDR2 reads SVGAGI (reference sequence). This chain's CDR3 is CASSFGQEQFF. The DNA for the CDR3 is TGTGCCAGCAGTTTCGGACAGGAGCAGTTCTTC.

The chain links TRBV20-1 to TRBJ2-3, with 7 nucleotides matching TRBD2. CDR3 length: 15 residues. The ends lost 0 bases at V and 6 bases at J; junction bases unmatched: 9. Looked up from germline, CDR1 is DFQATT and CDR2 is SNEGSKA (reference sequence). The CDR3 region is CSARDGLAVSDTQYF. Written as DNA, the CDR3 is TGCAGTGCTAGAGATGGGCTAGCGGTATCGGATACGCAGTATTTT.

This clonotype was seen repeatedly, ten times or more. The rearrangement links TRBV7-2 to TRBJ1-4; D is possibly TRBD1 (5 bases). V was clipped by 2 bases and J by 3 bases, with 10 bases between them. Germline V lookup: CDR1 SGHTA, CDR2 FQGNSA. CDR3 size: 15 residues. CDR3 nucleotide sequence: TGTGCCAGCAGCTTATGGGGGGGGGCTAATGAAAAACTGTTTTTT. Residues: CASSLWGGANEKLFF.

Only a few counts were recorded for this clonotype. The CDR3 DNA is TGTGCCAGCAGTTTATCCGTCAGGAGCACAGATACGCAGTATTTT. Amino acids: CASSLSVRSTDTQYF. The chain recombines TRBV28 with TRBJ2-3; the D is unclear. This CDR3 is built from 15 residues. Trimming pared 1 base from V and 0 bases from J, leaving 8 bases between. Germline loops: CDR1 MDHEN, CDR2 SYDVKM.